Each of the 9 T cell receptor beta chains below was sequenced from the same sample in a study of tumor and adjacent non-tumor tissue in lung cancer. RNA was extracted from bulk tissue without any cell sorting. More than 3 cm separated this lung sample from the edge of the tumor. The library came from three nested PCR rounds adapted from ARM-PCR protocols. TCRdb redid the calling of the multiplex PCR reads with MiXCR, one entry per CDR3 protein. The sample yields 98,000 or so distinct CDR3 sequences, around three quarters seen once. Sequenced input: distant non-tumor lung tissue. All receptors derive from a man in his 60s with small cell lung cancer.

To note about this clonotype: Compared with germline, one end of the junction differs, possibly owing to a read error. The chain employs TRBV6-4 and TRBJ2-2; D may match TRBD1 or TRBD2 (5 bases each). Germline-derived CDR1 and CDR2 are MRHNA and SNTAGT. The CDR3 is made up of 15 amino acids. CDR3 sequence (DNA): TGTGCCAGCAGTGAGACACCCGCGAACACCGGGGACCTGTTTTTT. The encoded protein is CASSETPANTGDLFF.

The chain links TRBV12-3 or TRBV12-4 to TRBJ2-5; tentative D call: TRBD2 (6 bases). The CDR3 has 13 amino acids. Trimming removed 5 bases from V and 11 bases from J, with 18 bases in between. The CDR3 protein is CASSDSGQDTQYF. The CDR3, as DNA: TGTGCCAGCAGTGATAGCGGCCAAGATACACAGTACTTC.

In regard to this clonotype: One junction end does not reproduce the germline sequence, and a read error may be involved. The V call is TRBV5-1, the J call TRBJ2-1, with D hard to call. The CDR3 covers 12 residues. CDR1 SGHRS and CDR2 YFSETQ come from the germline V gene. The CDR3 loop is CASSSGPREQFF. In nucleotides, the CDR3 is TGCGCCAGTAGCTCCGGACCACGGGAGCAGTTCTTC.

As for this clonotype: This may come from a read error, since a much larger clone is one base off. The chain joins TRBV30 to TRBJ1-1; possibly TRBD1 for D (6 bases). CDR1 is GTSNPN and CDR2 is SVGIG in the germline V gene (reference sequence). CDR3 size: 11 residues. CDR3 nucleotide sequence: TGTGCCTCAGGGGTAGGCACTGATGCTTTCTTT. It translates to CASGVGTDAFF. Full variable domain (rest looked up from reference TRBV30 and TRBJ1-1): SQTIHQWPATLVQPVGSPLSLECTVEGTSNPNLYWYRQAAGRGLQLLFYSVGIGQISSEVPQNLSASRPQDRQFILSSKKLLLSDSGFYLCASGVGTDAFFGQGTRLTVV.

This clonotype has a single count. V gene TRBV20-1 combines with J gene TRBJ2-1; D is undetermined. V was shortened by 6 bases and J by 3 bases, with 18 bases between the two germline ends. CDR1 is DFQATT, CDR2 SNEGSKA, per germline (reference sequence). CDR3 size: 15 residues. The CDR3 sequence is CSAASSAICYNEQFF. The CDR3, as DNA: TGCAGTGCCGCATCCAGCGCCATATGCTACAATGAGCAGTTCTTC.

This clonotype was found once. The junction does not match germline at one end; this may be a read error. The CDR3 protein is CARSLGRSVDTQYF. The CDR3, as DNA: TGTGCCAGGAGCTTGGGTCGATCGGTAGATACGCAGTATTTT. V and J are TRBV5-6 and TRBJ2-3; D uncertain. Germline values: CDR1 SGHDT, CDR2 YYEEEE. This CDR3 is built from 14 residues.

This clonotype is deemed medium-sized. The rearrangement links TRBV12-3 or TRBV12-4 to TRBJ1-2, with D maybe TRBD1 (6 bases). The CDR3 is 13 amino acids. With 3 bases removed from V and 7 bases from J, the gap between germline ends came to 12 bases. The CDR3: CASSLVAGVGYTF. As DNA, the CDR3 is TGTGCCAGCAGTTTGGTGGCAGGGGTTGGCTACACCTTC.

V usage is TRBV24-1 and J usage is TRBJ1-1; D might be TRBD1 (6 bases). Germline-derived CDR1 and CDR2 are KGHDR and SFDVKD. CDR3 size: 14 residues. V gave up 7 bases and J gave up 6 bases, with 17 bases separating them. This CDR3 is CATRGGGRRSEAFF. The CDR3 bases are TGTGCCACCAGAGGGGGGGGGCGACGGTCTGAAGCTTTCTTT.

On this clonotype: Being one base from a much bigger clone, this may be a read error. The chain recombines TRBV20-1 with TRBJ2-5; 12 bases match TRBD1. The V gene's germline CDR1 is DFQATT and CDR2 SNEGSKA (reference sequence). The V segment lost 6 bases and the J segment 4 bases; nucleotides outside the gene matches: 12. The CDR3 has 16 amino acids. The CDR3 reads CSATDRDRGLGETQYF. Written as DNA, the CDR3 is TGCAGTGCAACCGACCGGGACAGGGGGCTTGGAGAGACCCAGTACTTC.